This T cell receptor (beta chain) was sequenced for a study of T cell responses to AZD1222 COVID-19 vaccine (dated by TCRdb to the early 2020s). Study-level background: A total of 233 trial participants underwent TCR sequencing, of whom around 210 had received two doses of AZD1222 and around 25 had received two doses of the MenACWY control vaccine. Trial participants were enrolled by age into subgroups of 18-55, 56-69 and 70-plus years, and around 150, 29 and 61 TCR-sequenced participants, respectively, were included in these subgroups.

Regarding this clone: The specificity of this receptor is unknown. Per-nucleotide qualities are absent, and no much larger clonotype sits a single base away.

Reading the label with the study, this specimen's time point is: baseline before first vaccination. The intended sense of this specimen's treatment or condition label: meningococcal conjugate vaccine given as trial control. Samples from vaccinated people were obtained from the UK trials COV001 and COV002, which included a single-blind randomized controlled phase 2/3 trial of AZD1222 (ChAdOx1 nCoV-19) in healthy adults. For TCRbeta chain sequencing, PBMC samples from trial participants were taken at day 0 and at day 28 after the second dose. The CDR3 regions of human TCRbeta chains were subjected to immunosequencing. The original methods were these. TCRs in the repertoires were matched against a reference library of SARS-CoV-2-specific TCRs that had been generated with the MIRA antigen-specificity platform. Breadth was defined as the fraction of unique TCRs that were SARS-CoV-2-associated. Depth was defined as the fraction of total T cells that were SARS-CoV-2-associated. Using the MIRA data, each spike-specific TCR was mapped to the spike region that the TCR reacts to and placed in a CD4 or CD8 class. Log10-transformed breadth and depth values were compared by one-way ANOVA with Sidak's multiple comparisons tests. As stored in TCRdb, this immuneACCESS dataset retains in-frame rearrangements with V and J assigned. A fraction of the clones does not appear; measured against another copy, unresolved V genes explain less than half of the discrepancy, and the remainder lacks a known reason. V, J and clone size are those of that table, while D and trimming were read from the DNA. For this sample the table gives tens of thousands of clones, of which 90% to 95% were detected only once. The top ten constitute 4% to 6% of the sample.

The germline V gene (reference sequence) provides CDR1 MNHNY and CDR2 SVGAGI. Trimming at the junction amounts to 6 bases on V and 1 base on J, and the germline ends lie 13 bases apart. The CDR3 spans 15 residues, from the cysteine through the phenylalanine. The entry retains the CDR3 DNA only, 45 bases that are in frame from base 1. What the study reported, not specific to this receptor: Participants were mostly white British and included more females than males, and it was suggested by the authors that clonal diversity may have been underestimated. Conclusions about previously exposed vaccinees are limited because only five to seven AZD1222 recipients were SARS-CoV-2 seropositive at baseline. In the small 56-69-year group, the increase in depth fell short of significance, most likely because of low power. No day 14 peak-response samples were available, so repertoires were characterized only after the peak T cell response. The whole spike protein was spanned by vaccine-associated CD4 TCRs, and dominant responses were seen in regions 160-218 and 743-854. After two AZD1222 doses, spike-specific TCR breadth and depth were significantly higher than at day 0 and than in MenACWY recipients. Epitopes outside the regions mutated in the B.1.351 and B.1.1.7 variants were reportedly recognized by nearly half of the unique spike-specific TCRs.

The source is an adult in good health. Sample: peripheral blood, taken on day 0 of MenACWY control vaccination. The chain is assembled from TRBV6-6 and TRBJ2-4; a weak D assignment points to TRBD2 (5 bases agree). The CDR3 region: CASSPVTGAKNIQYF. The DNA sequence is given as TGTGCCAGCAGCCCAGTGACGGGGGCCAAAAACATTCAGTACTTC.